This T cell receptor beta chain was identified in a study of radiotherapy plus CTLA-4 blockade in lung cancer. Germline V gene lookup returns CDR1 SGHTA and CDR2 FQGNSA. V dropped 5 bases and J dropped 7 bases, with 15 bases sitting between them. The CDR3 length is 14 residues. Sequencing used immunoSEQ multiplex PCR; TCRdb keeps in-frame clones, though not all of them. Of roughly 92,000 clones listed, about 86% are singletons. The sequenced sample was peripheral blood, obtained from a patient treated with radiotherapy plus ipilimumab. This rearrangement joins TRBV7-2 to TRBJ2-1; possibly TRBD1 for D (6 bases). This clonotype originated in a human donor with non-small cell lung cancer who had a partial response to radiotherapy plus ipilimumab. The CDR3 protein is CASSPSQGLNEQFF. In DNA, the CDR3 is TGTGCCAGCAGCCCCTCGCAGGGGCTTAATGAGCAGTTCTTC.